Listed below are T cell receptor beta chains from one sample, sequenced in a study of blood T cell repertoires in COVID-19. Data came from immunoSEQ multiplex PCR; TCRdb stores just in-frame clones and leaves some out. The sample yields 140,000 or so clones, about 87% seen once. Sequencing input: peripheral blood. These TCRs come from a human donor in a cohort sampled during active COVID-19. CDR3s include the opening cysteine and the closing phenylalanine or tryptophan. The D gene is left open where the match is weak. Some rows have no size entry. The others give once, few or many, or a class for an expanded clone.

D gene	clone size	V gene	J gene	CDR3 protein	CDR3 DNA
TRBD1	-	TRBV19	TRBJ2-1	CASSIGDRGQSLTVYNEQFF	TGTGCCAGTAGTATAGGGGACAGGGGGCAAAGTCTTACTGTTTACAATGAGCAGTTCTTC
TRBD1	-	TRBV2	TRBJ1-5	CASRTGGFGNQPQHF	TGTGCCAGCAGGACAGGGGGCTTTGGCAATCAGCCCCAGCATTTT
TRBD2	-	TRBV28	TRBJ2-7	CASSLSPSGGGRYF	TGTGCCAGCAGTTTATCCCCTAGCGGGGGGGGTCGGTACTTC
TRBD2	-	TRBV2	TRBJ2-1	CASSDRLADNWLDEQFF	TGTGCCAGCAGTGATAGACTAGCGGACAACTGGTTGGATGAGCAGTTCTTC
-	-	TRBV4-1	TRBJ1-1	CASSQDSETEAFF	TGCGCCAGCAGCCAAGACAGTGAAACTGAAGCTTTCTTT
-	once	TRBV5-8	TRBJ2-7	CASGTRGLSYEQYF	TGTGCCAGCGGAACTCGGGGACTGAGCTACGAGCAGTACTTC
-	-	TRBV19	TRBJ1-6	CASRRRNNSPLHF	TGTGCCAGTAGACGGAGAAATAATTCACCCCTCCACTTT
-	-	TRBV7-2	TRBJ1-6	CASSLEAGVSPLHF	TGTGCCAGCAGCTTAGAGGCAGGGGTTTCACCCCTCCACTTT
TRBD2	few	TRBV5-1	TRBJ2-7	CASSLTSGRALQYF	TGCGCCAGCAGCTTGACTAGCGGGAGGGCCTTGCAGTACTTC
-	-	TRBV28	TRBJ2-7	CASSLDIAYEQYF	TGTGCCAGCAGTTTGGACATTGCCTACGAGCAGTACTTC
-	few	TRBV5-1	TRBJ1-5	CASSLVSGQPQHF	TGCGCCAGCAGCTTGGTTTCGGGACAGCCCCAGCATTTT
TRBD2	few	TRBV19	TRBJ2-2	CASSPPGGSGELFF	TGTGCCAGTAGTCCCCCCGGGGGGAGCGGGGAGCTGTTTTTT
TRBD1	-	TRBV27	TRBJ1-1	CASSRTGMDAFF	TGTGCCAGCAGTAGGACAGGGATGGATGCTTTCTTT
-	-	TRBV29-1	TRBJ1-1	CSVSGPLAMNTEAFF	TGCAGCGTTTCAGGCCCCCTTGCAATGAACACTGAAGCTTTCTTT
TRBD2	-	TRBV11-1	TRBJ2-5	CASSFGLAGPQETQYF	TGTGCCAGCAGCTTTGGTCTAGCGGGGCCCCAAGAGACCCAGTACTTC
-	-	TRBV5-1	TRBJ2-2	CASSSTSAPRNTGELFF	TGCGCCAGCAGCTCGACTTCGGCACCGAGGAACACCGGGGAGCTGTTTTTT
-	-	TRBV3-1/TRBV3-2	TRBJ1-3	CAIGGTGNTIYF	TGTGCCATAGGGGGAACGGGAAACACCATATATTTT
TRBD2	-	TRBV11-3	TRBJ2-1	CASSSAGGTREQFF	TGTGCCAGCAGCTCAGCCGGGGGGACTCGAGAGCAGTTCTTC
-	few	TRBV7-6	TRBJ2-5	CASSLGTLQETQYF	TGTGCCAGCAGCTTAGGGACACTCCAAGAGACCCAGTACTTC
TRBD1	-	TRBV28	TRBJ2-5	CASSFRQGGETQYF	TGTGCCAGCAGTTTCCGACAGGGGGGCGAGACCCAGTACTTC
-	-	TRBV18	TRBJ1-5	CASSPNGGDQPQHF	TGTGCCAGCTCACCGAATGGGGGGGACCAGCCCCAGCATTTT
-	-	TRBV5-1	TRBJ2-4	CASRDGAGKNIQYF	TGCGCCAGCCGCGATGGAGCGGGCAAAAACATTCAGTACTTC
TRBD1	-	TRBV27	TRBJ1-2	CASRNRGTLLTNYGYTF	TGTGCCAGTCGAAACAGGGGGACACTCTTAACTAACTATGGCTACACCTTC
-	-	TRBV28	TRBJ2-3	CASRSGALARLDTQYF	TGTGCCAGCAGGAGTGGCGCGCTGGCGAGGCTGGATACGCAGTATTTT
TRBD2	-	TRBV29-1	TRBJ2-3	CSTGTSGIWDTQYF	TGCAGCACAGGGACTAGCGGGATATGGGATACGCAGTATTTT
TRBD2	-	TRBV4-1	TRBJ2-5	CASSLVRGEETQYF	TGCGCCAGCAGCCTTGTCCGGGGGGAAGAGACCCAGTACTTC
-	-	TRBV9	TRBJ2-3	CASSGGAGTQYF	TGTGCCAGCAGCGGCGGGGCTGGTACGCAGTATTTT
TRBD1	-	TRBV23-1	TRBJ1-5	CASSQSTGGEWNQPQHF	TGCGCCAGCAGTCAATCTACAGGGGGAGAATGGAATCAGCCCCAGCATTTT
-	-	TRBV13	TRBJ2-1	CASSPYYSSYNEQFF	TGTGCCAGCAGCCCTTATTATAGCTCCTACAATGAGCAGTTCTTC
-	many	TRBV30	TRBJ1-2	CAWIQDSRYRGYTF	TGTGCCTGGATTCAAGACAGCCGGTATCGTGGCTACACCTTC
-	-	TRBV5-4	TRBJ2-2	CASSPGQNTGELFF	TGTGCCAGCAGCCCGGGACAGAACACCGGGGAGCTGTTTTTT